Presented here are 28 T cell receptor beta chains from one specimen sequenced in a study of blood T cell repertoires in COVID-19. TCRdb's table, derived via immunoSEQ multiplex PCR, lists solely in-frame clones and lacks some. This sample carries approximately 290,000 clones, around 89% of them seen once, and the ten largest clones take roughly 0.8%. Specimen: peripheral blood. The receptors come from a man aged 25-45 years with acute or convalescent COVID-19.

The rearrangement links TRBV6-4 to TRBJ1-1, with unresolved D. The CDR3 loop spans 13 amino acids. Trimming removed 3 bases at V and 5 bases at J, with 10 bases between. The germline gives CDR1 MRHNA, CDR2 SNTAGT. The CDR3 spells CASSDGEDTEAFF. CDR3 in DNA: TGTGCCAGCAGTGATGGGGAGGATACTGAAGCTTTCTTT.

V and J are TRBV5-1 and TRBJ2-1; D is ambiguous. This CDR3 region has 13 residues. Germline lookup yields CDR1 SGHRS and CDR2 YFSETQ. V was trimmed by 3 bases and J by 0 bases, leaving 4 bases between them. CDR3 nucleotide sequence: TGCGCCAGCAGCTCAGGCTCCTACAATGAGCAGTTCTTC. As protein: CASSSGSYNEQFF.

This chain links TRBV14 with TRBJ2-2; 8 positions match TRBD1. CDR3 length: 16 residues. The germline gives CDR1 SGHDN, CDR2 FVKESK. V shed 3 bases, J shed 4 bases, and the junction held 7 bases outside the gene matches. The CDR3 region is CASSHLDRVFTGELFF. The CDR3 DNA sequence: TGTGCCAGCAGCCATTTGGACAGGGTTTTCACCGGGGAGCTGTTTTTT.

This rearrangement joins TRBV30 to TRBJ1-5, with D possibly TRBD1 on 5 matching bases. This CDR3 comprises 13 residues. Deletions cut 3 bases from V and 4 bases from J, with 10 bases between. Germline V gene sequence: CDR1 GTSNPN, CDR2 SVGIG (reference sequence). CDR3 amino acids: CAWSAPGNQPQHF. For the CDR3, the DNA is TGTGCCTGGAGCGCACCAGGGAATCAGCCCCAGCATTTT.

This rearrangement joins TRBV6-2 or TRBV6-3 to TRBJ2-2, with D hard to call. This CDR3 is 15 amino acids long. With 0 bases removed from V and 3 bases from J, the gap between germline ends came to 8 bases. CDR1 is MNHEY and CDR2 is SVGEGT in the germline V gene. CDR3 nucleotide sequence: TGTGCCAGCAGTTACTCGAAACTGTACACCGGGGAGCTGTTTTTT. Translated, it gives CASSYSKLYTGELFF.

The V call is TRBV19, the J call TRBJ2-7, with 11 positions matching TRBD1. CDR1 and CDR2 (germline): LNHDA, SQIVND (reference sequence). This CDR3 is built from 14 residues. V shed 6 bases and J 6 bases; nucleotides not matched to a gene: 7. The CDR3 sequence is CASRSPGTGGEQYF. In DNA form, the CDR3 reads TGTGCCAGTAGATCCCCCGGGACAGGGGGCGAGCAGTACTTC.

The chain is built from TRBV27 and TRBJ2-3; D not resolved. The length of the CDR3 is 13 residues. The V gene's germline CDR1 is MNHEY and CDR2 SMNVEV (reference sequence). V gave up 1 base and J gave up 5 bases, with 7 bases separating them. The CDR3 here is CASSLLHGDTQYF. The CDR3 DNA is TGTGCCAGCAGTTTATTGCACGGAGATACGCAGTATTTT.

The table lists this clone with a few counts. The CDR3 DNA reads as TGCGCCAGCAGCCAAGAGGTAGCGGGGGGCACAGATACGCAGTATTTT. Its protein is CASSQEVAGGTDTQYF. The rearrangement links TRBV4-1 to TRBJ2-3; 9 bases map to TRBD2. The CDR3 is made up of 16 amino acids. With V trimmed by 0 bases and J by 1 base, 2 bases remained unmatched. The germline CDR1 and CDR2 sequences are MGHRA and YSYEKL.

The chain couples TRBV18 to TRBJ1-2, with TRBD1 matching over 10 bases. Trimming at V came to 6 bases and at J to 6 bases, leaving 10 bases not matched to a gene. The CDR3 runs 15 residues. CDR1 KGHSH and CDR2 LQKENI come from the germline V gene. As DNA, the CDR3 is TGTGCCAGCTCGCAAGCCCGGGACAGGGGAAATGGCTACACCTTC. It is translated as CASSQARDRGNGYTF.

The chain combines TRBV30 with TRBJ1-6; possibly TRBD1 for D (6 bases). This CDR3 is built from 16 residues. The V end lost 1 base, the J end lost 7 bases, and 17 bases lay between the germline ends. CDR1 and CDR2 (germline): GTSNPN, SVGIG (reference sequence). The CDR3 DNA is TGTGCCTGGAGTGAAACCCCCAGGGGACCAAATTCACCCCTCCACTTT. This gives the protein CAWSETPRGPNSPLHF.

The chain joins TRBV27 to TRBJ1-4; no definite D call. CDR1 MNHEY and CDR2 SMNVEV come from the germline V gene (reference sequence). Trimming removed 4 bases at V and 10 bases at J, with 16 bases between. The CDR3 has 14 amino acids. This CDR3 is CASSSVRSLGKLFF. The DNA of the CDR3 is TGTGCCAGCAGTTCGGTCAGGTCGCTTGGAAAACTGTTTTTT.

The chain couples TRBV6-6 to TRBJ1-5, with D uncertain. This CDR3 has 13 residues. Germline CDR1 and CDR2: MNHNY and SVGAGI (reference sequence). The germline V and J ends were trimmed by 2 bases and 5 bases, with 7 bases remaining between them. The CDR3, as DNA: TGTGCCAGCAGTTACGGTGTAGATCAGCCCCAGCATTTT. This codes for CASSYGVDQPQHF.

The chain has TRBV10-2 and TRBJ2-7; D is ambiguous. Trimming removed 3 bases from V and 3 bases from J, with 6 bases in between. Looked up from germline, CDR1 is WSHSY and CDR2 is SAAADI. This CDR3 region has 12 residues. The CDR3 DNA sequence: TGCGCCAGCAGTGACCGAGACTACGAGCAGTACTTC. Its translation: CASSDRDYEQYF.

This clone was seen only a few times. The CDR3 DNA sequence: TGTGCCAGCAATAGGGGATTTCGTTCTAATGAAAAACTGTTTTTT. Residues: CASNRGFRSNEKLFF. The chain is built from TRBV6-5 and TRBJ1-4; D is possibly TRBD1 (5 bases). V dropped 7 bases and J dropped 3 bases, with 15 bases sitting between them. Germline CDR1 reads MNHEY; CDR2 reads SVGAGI. This CDR3 comprises 15 residues.

The rearrangement uses TRBV5-1 and TRBJ1-1; D is ambiguous. V was clipped by 3 bases and J by 1 base, with 13 bases between them. Germline V gives CDR1 SGHRS, CDR2 YFSETQ. The CDR3 has 15 amino acids. The chain's CDR3 is CASSSVSRGNTEAFF. The DNA of the CDR3 is TGCGCCAGCAGCTCGGTTTCCAGAGGGAACACTGAAGCTTTCTTT.

A single count supports this clone. V gene TRBV7-9 combines with J gene TRBJ2-3; tentatively, D is TRBD2 (6 bases). Between the trimmed V and J ends, which lost 1 base and 2 bases, there was a span of 10 bases. The germline V gene encodes CDR1 SEHNR and CDR2 FQNEAQ (reference sequence). This CDR3 has 15 residues. CDR3 sequence: CASSLGGAYTDTQYF. The CDR3 DNA reads as TGTGCCAGCAGCTTAGGCGGGGCATACACAGATACGCAGTATTTT. The full variable domain, rest sourced from reference TRBV7-9 and TRBJ2-3, is DTGVSQNPRHKITKRGQNVTFRCDPISEHNRLYWYRQTLGQGPEFLTYFQNEAQLEKSRLLSDRFSAERPKGSFSTLEIQRTEQGDSAMYLCASSLGGAYTDTQYFGPGTRLTVL.

This rearrangement joins TRBV24-1 to TRBJ2-5; a possible D gene is TRBD1 (6 bases). CDR3 length: 13 amino acids. V gave up 5 bases and J gave up 4 bases, with 10 bases separating them. Germline V gene lookup returns CDR1 KGHDR and CDR2 SFDVKD. CDR3 protein: CATSATGLETQYF. CDR3 in DNA: TGTGCCACCAGTGCCACAGGGCTAGAGACCCAGTACTTC.

The sample holds one count of this clone. In DNA, the CDR3 is TGTGCCAGCAGCGTAAGAGACAGGGGTTACTACGAGCAGTACTTC. Residues: CASSVRDRGYYEQYF. J is TRBJ2-7 and V is TRBV9; 8 bases align to TRBD1. Germline trimming cut 1 base from V and 3 bases from J; bases unmatched to any gene: 6. The CDR3 is made up of 15 amino acids. Germline CDR1 and CDR2: SGDLS and YYNGEE.

The chain employs TRBV6-6 and TRBJ1-6; 9 bases map to TRBD1. CDR1 is MNHNY and CDR2 is SVGAGI in the germline V gene (reference sequence). This CDR3 is 14 amino acids long. The junction had 5 bases not matched to a gene; V was cut back by 6 bases and J by 8 bases. The CDR3 nucleotides read TGTGCCAGCAGCCAACAGGGGGCTCATTCACCCCTCCACTTT. This gives the protein CASSQQGAHSPLHF.

The V and J genes are TRBV7-2 and TRBJ1-6; tentatively, D is TRBD1 (6 bases). The CDR3 runs 13 residues. From germline, CDR1 is SGHTA and CDR2 FQGNSA. Trimming removed 5 bases from V and 10 bases from J, with 12 bases in between. This CDR3 reads CASSPDRLSPLHF. The CDR3 nucleotides read TGTGCCAGCAGCCCAGACAGGTTATCACCCCTCCACTTT.

The chain has TRBV9 and TRBJ2-3, with D maybe TRBD2 (6 bases). CDR1 is SGDLS, CDR2 YYNGEE, per germline. The ends were cut back, 0 bases at V and 0 bases at J, with 14 bases in the middle. The length of the CDR3 is 17 residues. The CDR3 sequence is CASSVVTSTPSTDTQYF. CDR3 in DNA: TGTGCCAGCAGCGTAGTTACTAGCACCCCTAGCACAGATACGCAGTATTTT.

The chain is built from TRBV15 and TRBJ2-7; 9 bases fit TRBD1. The CDR3 is made up of 15 amino acids. Germline CDR1 reads LNHNV; CDR2 reads YYDKDF (reference sequence). V was clipped by 0 bases and J by 3 bases; unmatched bases: 3. CDR3 protein: CATSRDGGQGYEQYF. CDR3 DNA sequence: TGTGCCACCAGCAGAGATGGGGGACAGGGCTACGAGCAGTACTTC.

There are a few counts of this clone. The rearrangement uses TRBV29-1 and TRBJ1-5; possibly TRBD1 for D (6 bases). The CDR3 covers 12 residues. Trimming removed 8 bases at V and 4 bases at J, with 12 bases between. The germline gives CDR1 SQVTM, CDR2 ANQGSEA. The CDR3 loop reads CSTSTGNQPQHF. CDR3 nucleotide sequence: TGCAGCACGTCGACAGGTAATCAGCCCCAGCATTTT.

This clone appeared once. The gene calls are TRBV30 and TRBJ2-7, with 7 bases fitting TRBD1. Looked up from germline, CDR1 is GTSNPN and CDR2 is SVGIG (reference sequence). The CDR3 runs 14 residues. Trimming at V came to 4 bases and at J to 2 bases, leaving 8 bases not matched to a gene. The CDR3 DNA is TGTGCCTGGATTTCCGGGACAGATCCCTACGAGCAGTACTTC. This translates into CAWISGTDPYEQYF.

This clone was recorded only once. The chain combines TRBV6-5 with TRBJ1-2; no definite D call. Trimming took 6 bases from V and 8 from J, leaving 16 bases between them. Germline V gene data show CDR1 as MNHEY and CDR2 as SVGAGI. The CDR3 contains 13 residues. The CDR3 DNA is TGTGCCAGCAGGGGGTCCGGGGTTGGAGGCTACACCTTC. Its protein product is CASRGSGVGGYTF.

This rearrangement joins TRBV10-3 to TRBJ1-3, with 10 bases lining up with TRBD1. V trimming: 3 bases; J trimming: 5 bases; junction bases outside the gene matches: 13. CDR1 and CDR2 (germline): ENHRY, SYGVKD. This CDR3 is 18 amino acids long. The chain's CDR3 is CAISDGTGATGWRNTIYF. CDR3 in DNA: TGTGCCATCAGTGACGGGACAGGGGCGACCGGGTGGCGAAACACCATATATTTT.

The V call is TRBV28, the J call TRBJ1-1; 11 bases are a match to TRBD1. The V gene end was trimmed by 4 bases and the J gene end by 7 bases; junction bases not matched to a gene: 5. Germline V gene lookup returns CDR1 MDHEN and CDR2 SYDVKM. The CDR3 is 14 residues long. The CDR3 protein is CASSYGQGAGEAFF. For the CDR3, the DNA is TGTGCCAGCAGTTATGGACAGGGGGCTGGTGAAGCTTTCTTT.

J is TRBJ2-5 and V is TRBV6-2 or TRBV6-3; 8 bases fit TRBD2. Germline V gene data show CDR1 as MNHEY and CDR2 as SVGEGT. J lost 5 bases, V lost 4 bases, and 6 bases had no gene match. The CDR3 extends over 14 amino acids. CDR3 in amino acids: CASSLTSEAETQYF. CDR3 nucleotide sequence: TGTGCCAGCAGTTTGACTAGCGAGGCGGAGACCCAGTACTTC.